The 25 T cell receptor beta chains presented below share a single source sample, sequenced in a study of OX40 agonist ivuxolimab in advanced cancers. Generated by immunoSEQ multiplex PCR, the TCRdb table keeps only in-frame clones and is missing some. Among tens of thousands of clones listed, 91% were seen once. The source was CD4+ or CD8+ T cells sorted from blood, collected in a trial of the OX40 agonist ivuxolimab. The receptors were gathered from an adult with an advanced solid tumor such as melanoma, head and neck, liver or kidney cancer.

The chain combines TRBV19 with TRBJ2-2; 9 bases agree with TRBD2. This CDR3 has 14 amino acids. V lost 4 bases, J lost 4 bases, and 1 base stayed unmatched. Germline CDR1 and CDR2: LNHDA and SQIVND (reference sequence). For the CDR3, the DNA is TGTGCCAGTAGTAGGCGGGAGGGCACCGGGGAGCTGTTTTTT. Translating it yields CASSRREGTGELFF.

The chain joins TRBV30 to TRBJ2-3; D might be TRBD1 (5 bases). Trimming stripped 2 bases from V and 2 bases from J, with 8 bases between. The CDR3 sequence is 13 residues long. Germline CDR1 and CDR2: GTSNPN and SVGIG (reference sequence). The CDR3, as DNA: TGTGCCTGGAGTATAGGGGTCACAGATACGCAGTATTTT. Translating gives CAWSIGVTDTQYF.

This chain connects TRBV27 to TRBJ2-3; 11 bases align to TRBD2. The V and J ends lost 6 bases and 5 bases, in that order; junction bases with no gene match: 10. This CDR3 spans 16 amino acids. Germline CDR1 is MNHEY and CDR2 is SMNVEV (reference sequence). CDR3 protein: CASRPGTSGFLDTQYF. The CDR3, as DNA: TGTGCCAGCAGGCCCGGGACTAGCGGATTCCTAGATACGCAGTATTTT.

The chain is built from TRBV5-6 and TRBJ2-2, with TRBD1 matching over 7 bases. After removal of 2 bases from V and 3 bases from J, the junction contained 7 bases not matched to a gene. The CDR3 sequence is 16 residues long. The germline gives CDR1 SGHDT, CDR2 YYEEEE. CDR3 coding DNA: TGTGCCAGCAGCTTCCTACGGGACAGTTACACCGGGGAGCTGTTTTTT. It codes for CASSFLRDSYTGELFF.

V and J are TRBV27 and TRBJ1-1, with D hard to call. CDR1 and CDR2 from the germline V gene are MNHEY and SMNVEV (reference sequence). This CDR3 is built from 14 residues. Trimming removed 3 bases from V and 1 base from J, with 9 bases in between. The CDR3 DNA is TGTGCCAGCAGTTTCAATTTTGAGAACACTGAAGCTTTCTTT. It encodes CASSFNFENTEAFF.

The table lists this clone with a count of one. The rearrangement uses TRBV5-1 and TRBJ2-1; 10 nucleotides line up with TRBD2. With 4 bases clipped from V and 5 bases from J, the junction kept 3 bases outside the gene matches. The CDR3 totals 14 residues. Germline CDR1 is SGHRS and CDR2 is YFSETQ. In DNA, the CDR3 is TGCGCCAGCAGCATCCTAGCGGGAGACAATGAGCAGTTCTTC. This gives the protein CASSILAGDNEQFF.

V usage is TRBV5-4 and J usage is TRBJ2-5, with 14 positions matching TRBD2. CDR3 size: 15 residues. Germline trimming cut 4 bases from V and 5 bases from J; bases unmatched to any gene: 4. CDR1 and CDR2 from the germline V gene are SGHNT and YYREEE (reference sequence). CDR3 residues: CASSRTSGGPETQYF. The CDR3 nucleotides read TGTGCCAGCAGCCGGACTAGCGGGGGGCCCGAGACCCAGTACTTC.

The chain joins TRBV28 to TRBJ2-7; 7 nucleotides align to TRBD1. From germline, CDR1 is MDHEN and CDR2 SYDVKM. There are 14 residues in the CDR3. Trimming at V came to 6 bases and at J to 3 bases, leaving 8 bases not matched to a gene. CDR3 in amino acids: CASSRRQGSYEQYF. For the CDR3, the DNA is TGTGCCAGCAGCCGTAGACAGGGCAGCTACGAGCAGTACTTC.

V usage is TRBV28 and J usage is TRBJ1-5; the D is unclear. Germline CDR1 and CDR2: MDHEN and SYDVKM. Trimming pared 5 bases from V and 3 bases from J, leaving 14 bases between. The CDR3 contains 15 residues. The CDR3, as DNA: TGTGCCAGCAGTACACTAACGGTAACCAATCAGCCCCAGCATTTT. Amino acids: CASSTLTVTNQPQHF.

The V and J genes are TRBV4-2 and TRBJ2-2; D might be TRBD1 or TRBD2, each matching 5 bases. Germline V gene sequence: CDR1 LGHNA, CDR2 YNFKEQ. V lost 1 base and J 2 bases, leaving 11 bases between the germline ends. This CDR3 has 16 residues. In DNA form, the CDR3 reads TGTGCCAGCAGCCAAGTCGGGACCAGCAACACCGGGGAGCTGTTTTTT. It translates to CASSQVGTSNTGELFF.

V gene TRBV30 combines with J gene TRBJ2-7, with 9 bases lining up with TRBD1. This CDR3 region has 14 residues. J was trimmed by 4 bases and V by 0 bases; bases with no gene match: 4. The germline V gene encodes CDR1 GTSNPN and CDR2 SVGIG (reference sequence). CDR3 loop: CAWSVPDRGYEQYF. The CDR3 nucleotides read TGTGCCTGGAGTGTCCCGGACAGGGGTTACGAGCAGTACTTC.

The chain carries TRBV4-3 and TRBJ1-6; D unresolved. This CDR3 is built from 17 residues. Germline V CDR1 and CDR2: LGHNA, YSLEER. V lost 3 bases and J lost 0, with 12 bases in between. Here the CDR3 reads CASSQDPEGSYNSPLHF. CDR3 in DNA: TGCGCCAGCAGCCAGGACCCTGAGGGCTCCTATAATTCACCCCTCCACTTT.

The chain is built from TRBV9 and TRBJ2-3, with D maybe TRBD2 (6 bases). V was shortened by 0 bases and J by 4 bases, with 12 bases between the two germline ends. Looked up from germline, CDR1 is SGDLS and CDR2 is YYNGEE. CDR3 length: 15 residues. CDR3 residues: CASSVEGSGPDTQYF. The CDR3 coding sequence is TGTGCCAGCAGCGTAGAGGGTAGCGGCCCAGATACGCAGTATTTT.

CDR3 residues: CASSPRQGASYEQYF. In nucleotides, the CDR3 is TGTGCCAGCAGTCCCCGACAGGGTGCGTCCTACGAGCAGTACTTC. V is TRBV11-2 and J is TRBJ2-7; 7 bases are a match to TRBD1. Germline CDR1 is SGHAT and CDR2 is FQNNGV. This CDR3 contains 15 residues. J was trimmed by 1 base and V by 6 bases; bases with no gene match: 9.

The chain employs TRBV6-6 and TRBJ1-3; perhaps TRBD1 as D (5 bases). This CDR3 is 16 amino acids long. CDR1 is MNHNY, CDR2 SVGAGI, per germline (reference sequence). Trimming cost V 6 bases and J 0 bases, with 15 bases left between them. The DNA of the CDR3 is TGTGCCAGCAGGCCTATTGGGGGTCTCTCTGGAAACACCATATATTTT. Translation: CASRPIGGLSGNTIYF.

The chain recombines TRBV6-6 with TRBJ2-7; TRBD1 matches 10 bases. The CDR3 contains 15 residues. Germline-derived CDR1 and CDR2 are MNHNY and SVGAGI (reference sequence). V was clipped by 7 bases and J by 3 bases; unmatched bases: 9. The CDR3 spells CASIDRGLIGYEQYF. The CDR3 bases are TGTGCCAGCATCGACAGGGGGCTGATAGGCTACGAGCAGTACTTC.

This chain uses TRBV6-1 with TRBJ1-1, with D perhaps TRBD1 (5 bases). This CDR3 contains 12 residues. Between the trimmed V and J ends, which lost 6 bases and 5 bases, there was a span of 10 bases. CDR1 and CDR2 from the germline V gene are MNHNS and SASEGT. CDR3 region: CASRGLGTEAFF. The CDR3 DNA reads TGTGCCAGCAGGGGGCTCGGGACTGAAGCTTTCTTT.

The CDR3: CASSLPPGQGGSPLHF. In nucleotides, the CDR3 is TGTGCCAGCAGCTTACCGCCGGGACAGGGCGGTTCACCCCTCCACTTT. This chain joins TRBV27 and TRBJ1-6, with 9 bases fitting TRBD1. From germline, CDR1 is MNHEY and CDR2 SMNVEV (reference sequence). V lost 6 bases to trimming and J lost 9 bases; unmatched junction nucleotides: 12. The CDR3 spans 16 residues.

The V call is TRBV19, the J call TRBJ1-1, with 9 bases matching TRBD1. This CDR3 has 15 amino acids. V lost 4 bases and J lost 8; bases outside the gene matches: 11. CDR1 is LNHDA and CDR2 is SQIVND in the germline V gene (reference sequence). The CDR3 DNA sequence: TGTGCCAGTAGTAACTTGGGACAGGGCCTAGGAGAAGCTTTCTTT. Protein sequence: CASSNLGQGLGEAFF. The full variable domain, in which reference TRBV19 and TRBJ1-1 provide the parts outside the CDR3, is DGGITQSPKYLFRKEGQNVTLSCEQNLNHDAMYWYRQDPGQGLRLIYYSQIVNDFQKGDIAEGYSVSREKKESFPLTVTSAQKNPTAFYLCASSNLGQGLGEAFFGQGTRLTVV.

The table lists this clone with a count of one. V and J are TRBV7-9 and TRBJ2-2; tentatively, D is TRBD1 (5 bases). The CDR3 is 17 amino acids. Germline CDR1 reads SEHNR; CDR2 reads FQNEAQ (reference sequence). V lost 5 bases and J 7 bases, leaving 23 bases between the germline ends. The CDR3 here is CASSPFVGKGSVGELFF. The CDR3 nucleotides read TGTGCCAGCAGCCCCTTTGTAGGGAAGGGGTCTGTCGGGGAGCTGTTTTTT.

The rearrangement links TRBV5-5 to TRBJ2-7; D perhaps matches TRBD1 (6 bases). The germline V gene has CDR1 SGHKS and CDR2 YYEKEE (reference sequence). The CDR3 is made up of 14 amino acids. V was shortened by 1 base and J by 5 bases, with 13 bases between the two germline ends. CDR3 region: CASSLLSGADEQYF. The DNA of the CDR3 is TGTGCCAGCAGCTTGTTGTCAGGGGCGGACGAGCAGTACTTC. The full variable domain, rest sourced from reference TRBV5-5 and TRBJ2-7, is DAGVTQSPTHLIKTRGQQVTLRCSPISGHKSVSWYQQVLGQGPQFIFQYYEKEERGRGNFPDRFSARQFPNYSSELNVNALLLGDSALYLCASSLLSGADEQYFGPGTRLTVT.

This clone came up a few times. This chain connects TRBV7-9 to TRBJ1-2; TRBD1 matches 7 bases. This CDR3 region has 16 residues. The germline V gene encodes CDR1 SEHNR and CDR2 FQNEAQ (reference sequence). Germline trimming cut 5 bases from V and 5 bases from J; bases unmatched to any gene: 14. In DNA form, the CDR3 reads TGTGCCAGCAGCCCGGGACAGTCTGTTCGGGTTTATGGCTACACCTTC. Residues: CASSPGQSVRVYGYTF.

Note on this clone: Other DNA sequences in the same sample also yield this CDR3. The chain employs TRBV7-9 and TRBJ2-1; no clear D gene. The CDR3 is 13 amino acids. Trimming left V 5 bases short and J 5 bases short, with 10 bases between. CDR1 is SEHNR, CDR2 FQNEAQ, per germline (reference sequence). The CDR3 here is CASSERIHNEQFF. The CDR3 nucleotides read TGTGCCAGCAGCGAAAGGATTCACAATGAGCAGTTCTTC. Using reference TRBV7-9 and TRBJ2-1 for the parts outside the CDR3, the full variable domain is DTGVSQNPRHKITKRGQNVTFRCDPISEHNRLYWYRQTLGQGPEFLTYFQNEAQLEKSRLLSDRFSAERPKGSFSTLEIQRTEQGDSAMYLCASSERIHNEQFFGPGTRLTVL.

The chain combines TRBV5-6 with TRBJ1-5, with 10 bases fitting TRBD1. In germline, CDR1 is SGHDT, CDR2 YYEEEE. The CDR3 covers 15 residues. V shed 4 bases, J shed 7 bases, and the junction held 8 bases outside the gene matches. The CDR3 DNA reads TGTGCCAGCAGCGCCGGGACAGGGGCGGTGCAGCCCCAGCATTTT. Translating it yields CASSAGTGAVQPQHF.

This chain links TRBV7-9 with TRBJ1-3; D gene ambiguous. The CDR3 extends over 15 amino acids. The V end lost 4 bases, the J end lost 1 base, and 11 bases lay between the germline ends. Germline V lookup: CDR1 SEHNR, CDR2 FQNEAQ (reference sequence). CDR3 region: CASSSRDGSGNTIYF. In nucleotides, the CDR3 is TGTGCCAGCAGCTCTCGAGATGGGTCTGGAAACACCATATATTTT.